The 10 T cell receptor beta chains listed next were all sequenced from one sample in a study of identical twins. In TCRdb, the 5' RACE reads were re-called with MiXCR into one record per CDR3 protein. The sample yields 1.5 million to 2 million distinct CDR3 sequences, 25% to 35% seen once. Material: cord blood. All receptors derive from a newborn girl in good health.

J is TRBJ2-7 and V is TRBV14; D remains ambiguous. The CDR3 length is 16 residues. CDR1 SGHDN and CDR2 FVKESK come from the germline V gene. V was pared by 0 bases and J by 0 bases, with 12 bases between. The chain's CDR3 is CASSQDVGPSSYEQYF. Written as DNA, the CDR3 is TGTGCCAGCAGCCAAGACGTCGGGCCCAGCTCCTACGAGCAGTACTTC.

The chain couples TRBV3-1 to TRBJ1-1, with D maybe TRBD1 (6 bases). Per the germline V gene, CDR1 is LGHDT and CDR2 is YNNKEL (reference sequence). V was shortened by 6 bases and J by 0 bases, with 11 bases between the two germline ends. This CDR3 spans 14 amino acids. The CDR3 DNA follows: TGTGCCAGCAGTCGGGACACTATGAACACTGAAGCTTTCTTT. Residues: CASSRDTMNTEAFF.

The chain combines TRBV6-2 or TRBV6-3 with TRBJ1-2, with D maybe TRBD1 (5 bases). V dropped 5 bases and J dropped 3 bases, with 16 bases sitting between them. Germline lookup yields CDR1 MNHEY and CDR2 SVGEGT. The CDR3 length is 15 residues. CDR3: CASSTRTSMDYGYTF. As DNA, the CDR3 is TGTGCCAGCAGTACCAGGACAAGTATGGACTATGGCTACACCTTC.

This sequence joins TRBV6-1 and TRBJ1-2; no clear D gene. The CDR3 length is 12 residues. CDR1 is MNHNS, CDR2 SASEGT, per germline. The V gene lost 8 bases and the J gene lost 5 bases, with 12 bases spanning the gap. The DNA of the CDR3 is TGTGCCAGCGTGAGGCCTGAGTATGGCTACACCTTC. The encoded protein is CASVRPEYGYTF.

This chain connects TRBV4-2 to TRBJ2-1, with TRBD1 matching 7 bases. The CDR3 extends over 15 amino acids. Germline CDR1 is LGHNA and CDR2 is YNFKEQ. V lost 4 bases, J lost 9 bases, and 12 bases stayed unmatched. Here the CDR3 reads CASSRQGLPWFEQFF. CDR3 bases: TGTGCCAGCAGCCGACAGGGTCTACCCTGGTTTGAGCAGTTCTTC.

This clonotype was observed a few times. The chain couples TRBV12-3 or TRBV12-4 to TRBJ2-7; 8 nucleotides align to TRBD2. Trimming removed 3 bases from V and 1 base from J; junction bases left unmatched: 8. The CDR3 spans 16 residues. CDR3 nucleotides: TGTGCCAGCAGTTTGTTAACTAGCGGCATTTCCTACGAGCAGTACTTC. Protein: CASSLLTSGISYEQYF.

The genes are TRBV12-3 or TRBV12-4 and TRBJ2-5; D unresolved. V lost 3 bases and J lost 9, with 11 bases in between. The CDR3 loop spans 12 amino acids. The CDR3 reads CASSFEVGAQYF. The CDR3, as DNA: TGTGCCAGCAGTTTCGAGGTTGGGGCCCAGTACTTC.

This clonotype showed up many times. This chain joins TRBV12-3 or TRBV12-4 and TRBJ2-7, with TRBD1 identical over 7 bases. J gave up 2 bases and V 6 bases, and 7 bases lay outside the gene matches. The CDR3 length is 14 residues. In nucleotides, the CDR3 is TGTGCCAGCAGCCTGGACAGGCCTACCTACGAGCAGTACTTC. Protein sequence: CASSLDRPTYEQYF.

This rearrangement joins TRBV6-5 to TRBJ2-3, with D maybe TRBD2 (6 bases). This CDR3 has 18 residues. Germline CDR1 reads MNHEY; CDR2 reads SVGAGI. The V and J ends lost 2 bases and 4 bases respectively, with 22 bases between them. CDR3: CASSYAGPGQRRADTQYF. The DNA of the CDR3 is TGTGCCAGCAGTTACGCTGGACCGGGCCAACGGAGGGCAGATACGCAGTATTTT.

A few counts support this clonotype. The chain carries TRBV7-9 and TRBJ1-5; TRBD1 is a possible D gene (5 bases). The CDR3 length is 17 residues. Germline loops: CDR1 SEHNR, CDR2 FQNEAQ (reference sequence). V lost 5 bases and J 0 bases, leaving 17 bases between the germline ends. CDR3 nucleotides: TGTGCCAGCAGCCTCCGACGGGACGGATATAGCAATCAGCCCCAGCATTTT. Amino acids: CASSLRRDGYSNQPQHF.